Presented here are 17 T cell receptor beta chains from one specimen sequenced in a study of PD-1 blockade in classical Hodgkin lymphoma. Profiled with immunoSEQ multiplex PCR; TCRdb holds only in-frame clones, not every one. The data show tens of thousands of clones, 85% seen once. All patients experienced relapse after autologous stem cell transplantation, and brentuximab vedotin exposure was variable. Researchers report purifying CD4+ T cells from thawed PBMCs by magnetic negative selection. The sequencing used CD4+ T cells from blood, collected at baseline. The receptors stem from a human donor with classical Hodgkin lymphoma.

Here the CDR3 reads CASSYASGIMETQYF. CDR3 nucleotides: TGTGCCAGCAGCTACGCTAGCGGGATTATGGAGACCCAGTACTTC. The genes are TRBV4-2 and TRBJ2-5; 9 bases map to TRBD2. V shed 5 bases, J shed 5 bases, and the junction held 9 bases outside the gene matches. Germline V gene data show CDR1 as LGHNA and CDR2 as YNFKEQ. The CDR3 loop spans 15 amino acids.

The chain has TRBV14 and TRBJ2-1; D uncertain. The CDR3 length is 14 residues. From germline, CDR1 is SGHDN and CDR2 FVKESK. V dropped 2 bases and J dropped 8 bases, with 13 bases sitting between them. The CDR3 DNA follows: TGTGCCAGCAGCCAAATCCCCAAACGTCATGAGCAGTTCTTC. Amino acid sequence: CASSQIPKRHEQFF.

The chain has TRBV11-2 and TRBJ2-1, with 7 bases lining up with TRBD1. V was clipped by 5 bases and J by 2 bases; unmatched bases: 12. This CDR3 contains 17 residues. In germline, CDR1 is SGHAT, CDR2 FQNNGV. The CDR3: CASSTYRDSFPYNEQFF. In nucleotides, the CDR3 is TGTGCCAGCAGCACATACCGGGACAGCTTCCCCTACAATGAGCAGTTCTTC.

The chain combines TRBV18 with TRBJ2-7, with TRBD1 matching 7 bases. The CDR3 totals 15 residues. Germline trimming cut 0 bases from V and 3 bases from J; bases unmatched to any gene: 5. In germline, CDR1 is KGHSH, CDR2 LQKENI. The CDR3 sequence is CASSPPGQQNYEQYF. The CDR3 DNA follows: TGTGCCAGCTCACCACCGGGACAGCAAAACTACGAGCAGTACTTC.

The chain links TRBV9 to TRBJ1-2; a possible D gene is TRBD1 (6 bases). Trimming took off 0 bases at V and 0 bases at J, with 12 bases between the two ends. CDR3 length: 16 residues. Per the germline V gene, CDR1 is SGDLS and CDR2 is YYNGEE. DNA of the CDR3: TGTGCCAGCAGCGTAGGGGGGGGCCCCACTAACTATGGCTACACCTTC. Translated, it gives CASSVGGGPTNYGYTF.

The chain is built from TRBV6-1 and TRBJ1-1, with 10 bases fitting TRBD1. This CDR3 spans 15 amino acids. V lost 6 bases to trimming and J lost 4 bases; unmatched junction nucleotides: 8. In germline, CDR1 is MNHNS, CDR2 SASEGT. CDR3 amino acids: CASSQRDRGSTEAFF. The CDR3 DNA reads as TGTGCCAGCAGCCAGCGGGACAGGGGTTCCACTGAAGCTTTCTTT.

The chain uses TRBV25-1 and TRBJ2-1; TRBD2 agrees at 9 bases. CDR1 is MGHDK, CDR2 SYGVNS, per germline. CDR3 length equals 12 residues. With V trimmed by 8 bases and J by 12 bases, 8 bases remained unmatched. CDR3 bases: TGTGCCAGCGGTCGCGGGGGGGGCGGGCAGTTCTTC. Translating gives CASGRGGGGQFF.

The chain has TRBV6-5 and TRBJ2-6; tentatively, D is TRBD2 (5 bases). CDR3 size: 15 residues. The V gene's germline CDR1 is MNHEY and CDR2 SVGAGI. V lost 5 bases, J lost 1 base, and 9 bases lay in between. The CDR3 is CASSRTRSGANVLTF. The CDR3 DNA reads TGTGCCAGCAGTCGGACTCGGTCTGGGGCCAACGTCCTGACTTTC.

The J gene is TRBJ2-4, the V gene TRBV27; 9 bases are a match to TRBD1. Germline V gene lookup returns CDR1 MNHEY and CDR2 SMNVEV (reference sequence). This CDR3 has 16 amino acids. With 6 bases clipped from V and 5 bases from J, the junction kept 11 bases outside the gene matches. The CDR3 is CASRPTLTGGENIQYF. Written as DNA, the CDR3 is TGTGCCAGCAGGCCAACCCTGACAGGGGGGGAAAACATTCAGTACTTC.

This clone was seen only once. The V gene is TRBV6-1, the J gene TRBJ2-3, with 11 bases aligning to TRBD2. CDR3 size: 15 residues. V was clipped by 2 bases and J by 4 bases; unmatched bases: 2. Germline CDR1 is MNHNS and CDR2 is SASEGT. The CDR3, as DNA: TGTGCCAGCAGTGAAATACTAGCGGGAGCAGATACGCAGTATTTT. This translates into CASSEILAGADTQYF.

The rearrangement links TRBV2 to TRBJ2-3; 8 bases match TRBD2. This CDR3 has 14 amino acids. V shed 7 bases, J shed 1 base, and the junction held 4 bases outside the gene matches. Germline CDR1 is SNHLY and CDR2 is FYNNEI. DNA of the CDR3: TGTGCCAGCAAGCGAGCGGGAGGCACAGATACGCAGTATTTT. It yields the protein CASKRAGGTDTQYF.

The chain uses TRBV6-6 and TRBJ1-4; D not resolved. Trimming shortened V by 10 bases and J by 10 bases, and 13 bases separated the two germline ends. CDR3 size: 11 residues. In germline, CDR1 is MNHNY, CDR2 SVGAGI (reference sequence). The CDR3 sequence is CATRDAGKLFF. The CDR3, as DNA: TGTGCCACCCGGGATGCCGGAAAACTGTTTTTT.

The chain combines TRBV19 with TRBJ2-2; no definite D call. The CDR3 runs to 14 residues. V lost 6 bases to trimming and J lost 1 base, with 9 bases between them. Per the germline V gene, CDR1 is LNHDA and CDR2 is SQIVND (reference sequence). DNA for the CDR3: TGTGCCAGTAGACAACCAGGGAACACCGGGGAGCTGTTTTTT. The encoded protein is CASRQPGNTGELFF. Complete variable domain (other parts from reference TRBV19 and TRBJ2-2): DGGITQSPKYLFRKEGQNVTLSCEQNLNHDAMYWYRQDPGQGLRLIYYSQIVNDFQKGDIAEGYSVSREKKESFPLTVTSAQKNPTAFYLCASRQPGNTGELFFGEGSRLTVL.

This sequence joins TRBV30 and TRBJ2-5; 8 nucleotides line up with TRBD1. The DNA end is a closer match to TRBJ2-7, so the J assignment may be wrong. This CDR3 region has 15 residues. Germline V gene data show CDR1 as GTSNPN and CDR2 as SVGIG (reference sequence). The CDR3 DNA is TGTGCCTGGAGTGTTTTTGGACAGGGCTCCTACGAGCAGTACTTC. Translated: CAWSVFGQGSYEQYF.

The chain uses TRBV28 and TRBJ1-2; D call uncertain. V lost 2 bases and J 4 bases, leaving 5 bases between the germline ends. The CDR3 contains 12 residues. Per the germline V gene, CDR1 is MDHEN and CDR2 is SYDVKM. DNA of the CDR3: TGTGCCAGCAGTTTACGGATCTATGGCTACACCTTC. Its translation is CASSLRIYGYTF.

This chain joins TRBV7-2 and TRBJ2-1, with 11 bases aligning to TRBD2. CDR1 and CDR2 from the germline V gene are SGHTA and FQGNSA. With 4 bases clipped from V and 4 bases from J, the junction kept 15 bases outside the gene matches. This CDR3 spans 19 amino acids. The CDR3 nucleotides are TGTGCCAGCAGCTCTCTAGGCTTTATTAGCGGGAGGGGATACAATGAGCAGTTCTTC. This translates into CASSSLGFISGRGYNEQFF. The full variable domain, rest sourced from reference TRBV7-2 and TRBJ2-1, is GAGVSQSPSNKVTEKGKDVELRCDPISGHTALYWYRQSLGQGLEFLIYFQGNSAPDKSGLPSDRFSAERTGGSVSTLTIQRTQQEDSAVYLCASSSLGFISGRGYNEQFFGPGTRLTVL.

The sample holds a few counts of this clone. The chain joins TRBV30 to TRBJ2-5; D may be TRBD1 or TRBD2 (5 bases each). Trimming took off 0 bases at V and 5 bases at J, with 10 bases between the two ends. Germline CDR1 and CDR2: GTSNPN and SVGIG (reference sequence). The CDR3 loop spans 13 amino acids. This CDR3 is CAWSVLGEETQYF. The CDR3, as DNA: TGTGCCTGGAGTGTACTAGGGGAGGAGACCCAGTACTTC.